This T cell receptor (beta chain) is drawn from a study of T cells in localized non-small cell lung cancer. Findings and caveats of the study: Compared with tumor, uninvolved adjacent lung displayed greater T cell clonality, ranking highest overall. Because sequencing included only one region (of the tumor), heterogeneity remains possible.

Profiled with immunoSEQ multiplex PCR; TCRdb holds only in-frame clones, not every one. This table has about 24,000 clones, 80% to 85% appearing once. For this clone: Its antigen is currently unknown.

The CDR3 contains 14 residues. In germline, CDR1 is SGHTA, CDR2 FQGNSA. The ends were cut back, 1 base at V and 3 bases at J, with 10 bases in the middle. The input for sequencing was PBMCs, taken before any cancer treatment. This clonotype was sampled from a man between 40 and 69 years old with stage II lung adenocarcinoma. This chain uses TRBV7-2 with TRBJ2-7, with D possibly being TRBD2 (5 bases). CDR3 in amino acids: CASSLGGSIYEQYF. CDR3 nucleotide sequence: TGTGCCAGCAGCTTAGGAGGGAGCATCTACGAGCAGTACTTC. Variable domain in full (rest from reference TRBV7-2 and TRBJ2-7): GAGVSQSPSNKVTEKGKDVELRCDPISGHTALYWYRQSLGQGLEFLIYFQGNSAPDKSGLPSDRFSAERTGGSVSTLTIQRTQQEDSAVYLCASSLGGSIYEQYFGPGTRLTVT.